The 9 T cell receptor beta chains below were found in one sample sequenced in a study of blood T cell repertoires in COVID-19. Sequencing was performed with immunoSEQ multiplex PCR; in TCRdb, only in-frame clones are kept and a portion is missing. The sample shows 200,000 to 250,000 clones, about nine tenths of them seen only once. Sequencing was carried out using peripheral blood. The receptors come from a woman in her sixties with acute or convalescent COVID-19.

The chain is built from TRBV7-9 and TRBJ2-1; D possibly corresponds to TRBD2 (6 bases). The CDR3 covers 17 residues. Trimming pared 1 base from V and 7 bases from J, leaving 20 bases between. Looked up from germline, CDR1 is SEHNR and CDR2 is FQNEAQ (reference sequence). CDR3 DNA sequence: TGTGCCAGCAGCTTAGAAGTGTCTGCGGGGAGGCGGAATGAGCAGTTCTTC. This encodes CASSLEVSAGRRNEQFF. The full variable domain, completed using reference TRBV7-9 and TRBJ2-1, is DTGVSQNPRHKITKRGQNVTFRCDPISEHNRLYWYRQTLGQGPEFLTYFQNEAQLEKSRLLSDRFSAERPKGSFSTLEIQRTEQGDSAMYLCASSLEVSAGRRNEQFFGPGTRLTVL.

The count of this clone is one. The chain carries TRBV7-8 and TRBJ2-1, with 9 bases that match TRBD1. The CDR3 has 18 amino acids. With 5 bases clipped from V and 4 bases from J, the junction kept 15 bases outside the gene matches. Germline loops: CDR1 SGHVS, CDR2 FQNEAQ. The CDR3 coding sequence is TGTGCCAGCAGCCCCGGGACAGGGTCGAGGACAAGGTACAATGAGCAGTTCTTC. Translating gives CASSPGTGSRTRYNEQFF.

Comments on this clone: A junction end diverges from the germline sequence, so it may reflect a read error. Other DNA sequences within the sample encode an identical CDR3. The V gene is TRBV7-2, the J gene TRBJ2-2; D is perhaps TRBD2 (5 bases). There are 11 residues in the CDR3. Germline CDR1 SGHTA, CDR2 FQGNSA. The CDR3 loop reads CASSFYGELFF. In DNA form, the CDR3 reads TGTGCCAGCAGCTTTTACGGGGAACTGTTTTTT.

The chain is built from TRBV4-1 and TRBJ2-3; D might be TRBD2 (5 bases). There are 16 residues in the CDR3. The V end was cut by 1 base, the J end by 2 bases, with 13 bases between. CDR1 and CDR2 from the germline V gene are MGHRA and YSYEKL. The CDR3 region is CASSQAAGRVTDTQYF. The DNA of the CDR3 is TGCGCCAGCAGCCAAGCAGCCGGGCGGGTCACAGATACGCAGTATTTT.

This clone was recorded only once. The chain couples TRBV7-2 to TRBJ1-3; no definite D call. The germline V gene encodes CDR1 SGHTA and CDR2 FQGNSA. With 1 base removed from V and 4 bases from J, the gap between germline ends came to 17 bases. The CDR3 spans 17 residues. Here the CDR3 reads CASSLEAPMAGGNTIYF. In DNA form, the CDR3 reads TGTGCCAGCAGCTTAGAGGCCCCCATGGCGGGGGGAAACACCATATATTTT.

This chain connects TRBV18 to TRBJ1-2, with 9 bases identical to TRBD1. The CDR3 length is 17 residues. The germline V gene has CDR1 KGHSH and CDR2 LQKENI. Germline trimming cut 2 bases from V and 6 bases from J; bases unmatched to any gene: 13. CDR3 coding DNA: TGTGCCAGCTCACCAGCCTTGGACAGGGGCCAAGGCCATGGCTACACCTTC. It yields the protein CASSPALDRGQGHGYTF. The entire variable domain, with the rest obtained from reference TRBV18 and TRBJ1-2, is as follows: NAGVMQNPRHLVRRRGQEARLRCSPMKGHSHVYWYRQLPEEGLKFMVYLQKENIIDESGMPKERFSAEFPKEGPSILRIQQVVRGDSAAYFCASSPALDRGQGHGYTFGSGTRLTVV.

This chain joins TRBV7-2 and TRBJ2-7; TRBD1 is a possible D gene (6 bases). V was pared by 2 bases and J by 4 bases, with 15 bases between. CDR1 and CDR2 from the germline V gene are SGHTA and FQGNSA. CDR3 size: 15 residues. The CDR3 coding sequence is TGTGCCAGCAGCTTAAGGATGGGGGACATATACGAGCAGTACTTC. Protein: CASSLRMGDIYEQYF.

This clone was found a few times. CDR3 in amino acids: CASSPRAGMGSGELFF. The DNA of the CDR3 is TGTGCCAGTAGCCCAAGGGCAGGGATGGGGTCCGGGGAGCTGTTTTTT. The chain employs TRBV19 and TRBJ2-2; D is perhaps TRBD1 (5 bases). The CDR3 sequence is 16 residues long. Trimming pared 6 bases from V and 6 bases from J, leaving 20 bases between. The V gene's germline CDR1 is LNHDA and CDR2 SQIVND (reference sequence).

This chain links TRBV15 with TRBJ1-5; TRBD1 agrees at 7 bases. V shed 8 bases, J shed 0 bases, and the junction held 10 bases outside the gene matches. CDR3 length equals 16 residues. Germline V gene lookup returns CDR1 LNHNV and CDR2 YYDKDF (reference sequence). The CDR3 nucleotides read TGTGCCACCCCGGTGGAGGGGGCCGCTAGCAATCAGCCCCAGCATTTT. This sequence encodes CATPVEGAASNQPQHF.